The 22 T cell receptor beta chains below come from one sample, sequenced in a study of naive and memory T cell subsets. An equimolar mix of two oligonucleotides served as the beta constant-region primer for TRBC1 and TRBC2. Each CDR3 protein is one row after TCRdb ran MiXCR on the UMI-ligation and nested PCR reads. In the table there are around 40,000 distinct CDR3 sequences, about 14% of which are singletons. Sequencing was carried out using effector memory CD4+ T cells from blood. The subset denotes: effector memory, CD45RA- CD27-. These receptors all stem from a human donor in good health.

The CDR3 here is CASSGTSGRGGEQYF. CDR3 bases: TGTGCCAGCAGTGGGACTAGCGGGAGGGGAGGAGAGCAGTACTTC. The V gene is TRBV12-3 or TRBV12-4, the J gene TRBJ2-7, with 16 positions matching TRBD2. J lost 7 bases, V lost 5 bases, and 5 bases had no gene match. The CDR3 covers 15 residues.

This clonotype came up a few times. This chain links TRBV2 with TRBJ1-5; 10 bases align to TRBD1. The CDR3 spans 16 residues. The V segment lost 7 bases and the J segment 0 bases; nucleotides outside the gene matches: 6. CDR1 and CDR2 from the germline V gene are SNHLY and FYNNEI. The CDR3 region has the DNA TGTGCCAGCACTCCGGGACAGGGGAATAGCAATCAGCCCCAGCATTTT. Translating it yields CASTPGQGNSNQPQHF. Based on the CDR3 plus reference TRBV2 and TRBJ1-5, the full variable domain is EPEVTQTPSHQVTQMGQEVILRCVPISNHLYFYWYRQILGQKVEFLVSFYNNEISEKSEIFDDQFSVERPDGSNFTLKIRSTKLEDSAMYFCASTPGQGNSNQPQHFGDGTRLSIL.

The CDR3 is CASSPGTGGNYGYTF. CDR3 sequence (DNA): TGTGCCAGCTCACCCGGGACAGGGGGCAACTATGGCTACACCTTC. The V and J genes are TRBV18 and TRBJ1-2; TRBD1 aligns across 12 bases. J was trimmed by 2 bases and V by 3 bases; bases with no gene match: 1. The germline V gene encodes CDR1 KGHSH and CDR2 LQKENI. The CDR3 contains 15 residues.

The chain uses TRBV6-5 and TRBJ2-1; 7 bases map to TRBD1. The germline V gene encodes CDR1 MNHEY and CDR2 SVGAGI. This CDR3 is 14 amino acids long. Trimming at V came to 11 bases and at J to 6 bases, leaving 13 bases not matched to a gene. CDR3: CARQGEISVNEQFF. The CDR3 bases are TGTGCCCGCCAGGGGGAAATATCGGTCAATGAGCAGTTCTTC.

The chain recombines TRBV19 with TRBJ2-1; D gene uncertain. Germline V gene data show CDR1 as LNHDA and CDR2 as SQIVND (reference sequence). The CDR3 is 15 amino acids. With 5 bases removed from V and 1 base from J, the gap between germline ends came to 12 bases. The CDR3 region is CASSFGLVSYNEQFF. Written as DNA, the CDR3 is TGTGCCAGTAGTTTCGGGTTGGTTTCCTACAATGAGCAGTTCTTC.

The chain uses TRBV3-1 and TRBJ2-7; 7 bases agree with TRBD2. Germline trimming cut 1 base from V and 5 bases from J; bases unmatched to any gene: 8. In germline, CDR1 is LGHDT, CDR2 YNNKEL (reference sequence). The CDR3 spans 15 residues. The CDR3 nucleotides read TGTGCCAGCAGCCAAGCCCCTAGCGGAGGTCACGAGCAGTACTTC. This encodes CASSQAPSGGHEQYF.

The chain couples TRBV7-3 to TRBJ1-5; the D is unclear. CDR1 SGHTA and CDR2 FQGTGA come from the germline V gene. Trimming took off 1 base at V and 4 bases at J, with 5 bases between the two ends. The length of the CDR3 is 13 residues. The CDR3 is CASSLSVNQPQHF. The CDR3 region has the DNA TGTGCCAGCAGCTTAAGTGTGAATCAGCCCCAGCATTTT.

This clonotype was seen a handful of times. The chain has TRBV4-1 and TRBJ1-2; no reliable D call. With 6 bases removed from V and 2 bases from J, the gap between germline ends came to 10 bases. The CDR3 is made up of 13 amino acids. Germline V gene data show CDR1 as MGHRA and CDR2 as YSYEKL. The CDR3 nucleotides read TGCGCCAGCAGACCACAGTCCAACTATGGCTACACCTTC. The encoded protein is CASRPQSNYGYTF.

This clonotype has more than one count but fewer than ten. The rearrangement uses TRBV12-3 or TRBV12-4 and TRBJ2-7; D may be TRBD1 (5 bases). This CDR3 is 14 amino acids long. V shed 7 bases and J shed 3 bases, with 16 bases lying between them. This chain's CDR3 is CASTPDTTVYEQYF. The CDR3 region has the DNA TGTGCCAGCACCCCGGACACGACCGTCTACGAGCAGTACTTC.

The rearrangement uses TRBV7-2 and TRBJ2-5, with D possibly matching TRBD2 (6 bases). Germline V gives CDR1 SGHTA, CDR2 FQGNSA. V was trimmed by 7 bases and J by 1 base, leaving 22 bases between them. This CDR3 has 17 residues. CDR3 nucleotide sequence: TGTGCCAGCACCCGGATCGTGGGGGGAGTGGGCCAAGAGACCCAGTACTTC. Its protein product is CASTRIVGGVGQETQYF.

This clonotype came up many times. The rearrangement uses TRBV25-1 and TRBJ2-3, with D unclear. V lost 4 bases and J 1 base, leaving 6 bases between the germline ends. Germline V CDR1 and CDR2: MGHDK, SYGVNS. The CDR3 contains 13 residues. CDR3 region: CASSVTGTDTQYF. The CDR3 nucleotides are TGTGCCAGCAGTGTAACAGGCACAGATACGCAGTATTTT. Full variable domain (remainder filled in from reference TRBV25-1 and TRBJ2-3): EADIYQTPRYLVIGTGKKITLECSQTMGHDKMYWYQQDPGMELHLIHYSYGVNSTEKGDLSSESTVSRIRTEHFPLTLESARPSHTSQYLCASSVTGTDTQYFGPGTRLTVL.

The gene calls are TRBV27 and TRBJ1-1, with D possibly TRBD1 on 5 matching bases. The CDR3 is made up of 11 amino acids. In germline, CDR1 is MNHEY, CDR2 SMNVEV (reference sequence). The V gene lost 3 bases and the J gene lost 10 bases, with 9 bases spanning the gap. CDR3 sequence: CASSFKGRAFF. The CDR3, as DNA: TGTGCCAGCAGTTTTAAGGGGCGAGCTTTCTTT.

The J gene is TRBJ2-1, the V gene TRBV20-1; D remains unclear. This CDR3 has 13 residues. Germline V gene sequence: CDR1 DFQATT, CDR2 SNEGSKA (reference sequence). V lost 2 bases and J 2 bases, leaving 7 bases between the germline ends. Here the CDR3 DNA reads TGCAGTGCTAGAAAAGAGCCCTACAATGAGCAGTTCTTC. This encodes CSARKEPYNEQFF.

The CDR3 loop is CSARLENTEAFF. CDR3 coding DNA: TGCAGTGCTAGATTAGAGAACACTGAAGCTTTCTTT. The V call is TRBV20-1, the J call TRBJ1-1, with unresolved D. V was trimmed by 2 bases and J by 1 base, leaving 5 bases between them. CDR1 and CDR2 from the germline V gene are DFQATT and SNEGSKA (reference sequence). This CDR3 is built from 12 residues.

This clonotype was picked up many times. V and J are TRBV10-3 and TRBJ2-6; D unclear. The V end was cut by 10 bases, the J end by 0 bases, with 16 bases between. CDR1 is ENHRY and CDR2 is SYGVKD in the germline V gene. The CDR3 runs 16 residues. The DNA of the CDR3 is TGTGCCACTACCCCTTCAGTCACCTCTGGGGCCAACGTCCTGACTTTC. The encoded protein is CATTPSVTSGANVLTF.

A few counts support this clonotype. The chain is built from TRBV6-1 and TRBJ2-6, with 7 nucleotides matching TRBD1. Looked up from germline, CDR1 is MNHNS and CDR2 is SASEGT. The CDR3 is made up of 17 amino acids. V lost 6 bases and J lost 0; bases outside the gene matches: 8. CDR3 nucleotide sequence: TGTGCCAGCAGCCGACAGGGAGAGATCTCTGGGGCCAACGTCCTGACTTTC. This translates into CASSRQGEISGANVLTF.

This clonotype was observed a few times. The chain recombines TRBV14 with TRBJ1-6; D unclear. V was shortened by 4 bases and J by 8 bases, with 9 bases between the two germline ends. This CDR3 contains 13 residues. Germline V gene lookup returns CDR1 SGHDN and CDR2 FVKESK. As DNA, the CDR3 is TGTGCCAGCAGCCGAGAACAGTATTCACCCCTCCACTTT. Protein sequence: CASSREQYSPLHF.

This clonotype was seen more than once but under ten times. The V gene is TRBV7-2, the J gene TRBJ1-2; D gene uncertain. In germline, CDR1 is SGHTA, CDR2 FQGNSA. This CDR3 contains 13 residues. Trimming took off 1 base at V and 7 bases at J, with 10 bases between the two ends. In DNA, the CDR3 is TGTGCCAGCAGCTTAGTAGGGCTGAGTGGCTACACCTTC. Translation: CASSLVGLSGYTF.

This clonotype has ten or more counts. The chain carries TRBV20-1 and TRBJ1-1; TRBD1 matches at 7 bases. The ends lost 2 bases at V and 1 base at J; junction bases unmatched: 13. Germline values: CDR1 DFQATT, CDR2 SNEGSKA (reference sequence). CDR3 length: 17 amino acids. This CDR3 is CSARFAGGGNRNTEAFF. DNA for the CDR3: TGCAGTGCTAGATTTGCAGGGGGAGGGAACAGGAACACTGAAGCTTTCTTT.

A few counts support this clonotype. V gene TRBV6-6 combines with J gene TRBJ2-5; 12 bases map to TRBD2. Trimming at V came to 5 bases and at J to 5 bases, leaving 9 bases not matched to a gene. The CDR3 loop spans 16 amino acids. In germline, CDR1 is MNHNY, CDR2 SVGAGI (reference sequence). The CDR3 region has the DNA TGTGCCAGCAGTCCCGGACTAGCGGGGTTTGTGGAGACCCAGTACTTC. It yields the protein CASSPGLAGFVETQYF.

This clonotype appeared many times. This rearrangement joins TRBV11-2 to TRBJ2-5; D is undetermined. V lost 1 base and J 3 bases, leaving 15 bases between the germline ends. The germline V gene encodes CDR1 SGHAT and CDR2 FQNNGV. CDR3 length: 16 residues. CDR3 DNA sequence: TGTGCCAGCAGCTTAGGGCAGAATCGCCCAGAAGAGACCCAGTACTTC. Encoded protein: CASSLGQNRPEETQYF.

This clonotype came up a few times. V is TRBV12-3 or TRBV12-4 and J is TRBJ2-3; 7 nucleotides agree with TRBD2. Losses at the gene ends were 4 bases for V and 4 bases for J; bases not matched to a gene: 5. The CDR3 covers 14 residues. The CDR3: CASSSKRGADTQYF. CDR3 in DNA: TGTGCCAGCAGTTCTAAGCGGGGAGCAGATACGCAGTATTTT.